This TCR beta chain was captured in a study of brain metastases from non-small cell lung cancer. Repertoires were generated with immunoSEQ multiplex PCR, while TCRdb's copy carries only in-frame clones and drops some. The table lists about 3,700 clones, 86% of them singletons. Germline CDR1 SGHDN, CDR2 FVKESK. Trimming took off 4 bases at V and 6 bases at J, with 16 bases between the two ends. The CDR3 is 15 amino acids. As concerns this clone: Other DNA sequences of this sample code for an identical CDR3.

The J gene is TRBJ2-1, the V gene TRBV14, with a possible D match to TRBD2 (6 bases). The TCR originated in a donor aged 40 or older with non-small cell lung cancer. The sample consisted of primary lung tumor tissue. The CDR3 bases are TGTGCCAGCAGCCGTAGCGGAGGGGCCGGCAATGAGCAGTTCTTC. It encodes CASSRSGGAGNEQFF.